This T cell receptor beta chain was profiled in a study of glioma-infiltrating T cells. Study-wide context: WHO grade II oligodendrogliomas or astrocytomas, plus non-recurrent WHO grade IV glioblastomas, were sampled. Blood libraries targeted about 4- to 11-fold coverage of some 980,000 T cells. Study conclusions and caveats: Shared blood CDR3 signature motifs marked patients with low tissue-blood divergence. Tissue and blood shared very few CDR3 sequences.

TCR alpha and beta CDR3 regions were amplified from RNA using iRepertoire nested multiplex PCR. TCRdb independently ran MiXCR on the multiplex PCR reads; one entry per CDR3 protein. Of approximately 400,000 distinct CDR3 sequences in the sample, 41% were seen once. CDR3 length equals 15 residues. V lost 6 bases to trimming and J lost 0 bases, with 14 bases between them. The V gene's germline CDR1 is KGHSH and CDR2 LQKENI. With respect to this clonotype: Antigen unknown.

The receptor was derived from a human donor with low-grade glioma or glioblastoma, undergoing nonglioma brain surgery, or in good health (not recorded which). The chain employs TRBV18 and TRBJ1-1, with D tentatively TRBD1 (5 bases). Sequenced material: glioma tissue, nonneoplastic brain tissue, or PBMCs (not recorded which). CDR3 amino acids: CASSPQGIMNTEAFF. The CDR3 DNA is TGTGCCAGCTCTCCGCAGGGTATTATGAACACTGAAGCTTTCTTT.